This T cell receptor (beta chain) was identified during a study of blood T cell repertoires in COVID-19. On the study more broadly: COVID-19 samples collected from the United States, Italy and Spain covered acute and convalescent phases. Sources were T cells, B-cell-depleted T cells, or PBMCs; the material itself was cDNA or gDNA.

Across about two dozen US areas, participants ranged in age from 18 to 89 years. Produced via immunoSEQ multiplex PCR; TCRdb's table is partial and in-frame only. The sample includes about 190,000 clones, roughly 88% of them seen just once. Sequenced material: PBMCs or T cells enriched from blood (not recorded which). The receptor was isolated from a woman aged 25 to 39 who had recovered from COVID-19.

CDR3 DNA sequence: TGTGCCAGCAGCTTATCATCACGTAGTCCCTTCACCGTGAACACTGAAGCTTTCTTT. Amino acids: CASSLSSRSPFTVNTEAFF. The J gene is TRBJ1-1, the V gene TRBV11-2; D gene uncertain. The germline gives CDR1 SGHAT, CDR2 FQNNGV. Trimming shortened V by 2 bases and J by 0 bases, and 22 bases separated the two germline ends. CDR3 length: 19 residues.